The 16 T cell receptor beta chains below all came from one sample that was sequenced in a study of cytomegalovirus exposure and HLA in healthy donors. Primers for the PCR totalled 60 Vbeta and 13 Jbeta. TCRdb keeps only in-frame clones here, not all; method: immunoSEQ multiplex PCR. This table holds fewer than 200,000 clones, more than 70% found once. Sequencing was done on a sample of PBMCs. Receptor source: a girl aged 5-17 years in good health and CMV-seronegative.

The chain joins TRBV5-1 to TRBJ2-1; 12 positions agree with TRBD2. Germline assignment: CDR1 SGHRS and CDR2 YFSETQ. The CDR3 has 16 amino acids. V was clipped by 3 bases and J by 3 bases; unmatched bases: 4. The CDR3 region has the DNA TGCGCCAGCAGCTCAGGACTAGCGGGGTTCTACAATGAGCAGTTCTTC. Its protein product is CASSSGLAGFYNEQFF.

The chain is built from TRBV19 and TRBJ1-1; weak D call: TRBD1 (6 bases). Germline loops: CDR1 LNHDA, CDR2 SQIVND (reference sequence). The CDR3 loop spans 14 amino acids. The V end was cut by 6 bases, the J end by 9 bases, with 20 bases between. CDR3 protein: CASRHTSMDSQAFF. The DNA for the CDR3 is TGTGCCAGTAGGCACACATCTATGGACAGCCAAGCTTTCTTT.

This clone turned up a few times. The chain joins TRBV7-2 to TRBJ2-3, with D possibly being TRBD2 (6 bases). CDR1 and CDR2 (germline): SGHTA, FQGNSA. The CDR3 is made up of 15 amino acids. Trimming pared 5 bases from V and 0 bases from J, leaving 12 bases between. The CDR3 region has the DNA TGTGCCAGCAGCCCGGGACTGACTAGCACAGATACGCAGTATTTT. Its translation: CASSPGLTSTDTQYF.

This sequence joins TRBV19 and TRBJ2-7; maybe TRBD2 (6 bases). Germline V gene sequence: CDR1 LNHDA, CDR2 SQIVND (reference sequence). The CDR3 has 14 residues. The V gene lost 3 bases and the J gene lost 1 base, with 10 bases spanning the gap. Here the CDR3 DNA reads TGTGCCAGTAGTATCGGGGGAGAATCCTACGAGCAGTACTTC. Protein: CASSIGGESYEQYF. The full variable domain, with the rest looked up from reference TRBV19 and TRBJ2-7, is DGGITQSPKYLFRKEGQNVTLSCEQNLNHDAMYWYRQDPGQGLRLIYYSQIVNDFQKGDIAEGYSVSREKKESFPLTVTSAQKNPTAFYLCASSIGGESYEQYFGPGTRLTVT.

The rearrangement uses TRBV27 and TRBJ1-1; a weak D match, TRBD1 (5 bases). This CDR3 region has 13 residues. Deletions cut 6 bases from V and 1 base from J, with 9 bases between. The germline V gene has CDR1 MNHEY and CDR2 SMNVEV (reference sequence). The CDR3 DNA sequence: TGTGCCAGCAGAACCACAGGGAACACTGAAGCTTTCTTT. As protein: CASRTTGNTEAFF.

V usage is TRBV19 and J usage is TRBJ1-5; no definite D call. CDR3 length equals 13 residues. Germline-derived CDR1 and CDR2 are LNHDA and SQIVND (reference sequence). The CDR3 coding sequence is TGTGCGAGCACAGATCTATCATACCAGCCCCAGCATTTT. Its translation is CASTDLSYQPQHF.

The chain combines TRBV6-4 with TRBJ2-3; 12 bases map to TRBD2. The CDR3 is 15 residues long. V gave up 6 bases and J gave up 7 bases; unmatched junction bases: 8. The germline V gene encodes CDR1 MRHNA and CDR2 SNTAGT. The CDR3 here is CASRSSGGAGNTQYF. DNA of the CDR3: TGTGCCAGCAGGTCTAGCGGGGGGGCCGGGAATACGCAGTATTTT.

The count of this clone is one. V usage is TRBV4-1 and J usage is TRBJ1-1; the D gene is possibly TRBD1 (5 bases). V was shortened by 1 base and J by 3 bases, with 18 bases between the two germline ends. This CDR3 spans 17 amino acids. Looked up from germline, CDR1 is MGHRA and CDR2 is YSYEKL. The CDR3 sequence: CASSQGAFGIGDTEAFF. The CDR3, as DNA: TGCGCCAGCAGCCAAGGGGCTTTTGGGATAGGGGACACTGAAGCTTTCTTT.

V usage is TRBV5-4 and J usage is TRBJ1-1; 7 bases are a match to TRBD1. CDR1 and CDR2 from the germline V gene are SGHNT and YYREEE (reference sequence). V lost 3 bases to trimming and J lost 0 bases; unmatched junction nucleotides: 8. CDR3 length: 16 amino acids. The CDR3: CASSSAGQPMNTEAFF. The CDR3 region has the DNA TGTGCCAGCAGCTCCGCGGGACAGCCGATGAACACTGAAGCTTTCTTT.

The chain links TRBV5-1 to TRBJ1-1; D uncertain. V was cut by 7 bases and J by 0 bases, with 7 bases left in between. Per the germline V gene, CDR1 is SGHRS and CDR2 is YFSETQ. This CDR3 is 12 amino acids long. The CDR3 sequence: CASCEVNTEAFF. The CDR3 DNA is TGCGCCAGCTGCGAAGTGAACACTGAAGCTTTCTTT.

The chain has TRBV9 and TRBJ2-7, with a tentative D call TRBD1 (7 bases). The germline V and J ends were trimmed by 4 bases and 4 bases, with 15 bases remaining between them. CDR1 is SGDLS and CDR2 is YYNGEE in the germline V gene. CDR3 length: 14 residues. The CDR3 DNA sequence: TGTGCCAGCAGCCCGACAGGGACTTCTTACGAGCAGTACTTC. Translated, it gives CASSPTGTSYEQYF.

This clone was counted a single time. The V and J genes are TRBV7-9 and TRBJ1-1; no definite D call. V was trimmed by 1 base and J by 4 bases, leaving 10 bases between them. The CDR3 covers 14 residues. Germline CDR1 SEHNR, CDR2 FQNEAQ (reference sequence). CDR3 in amino acids: CASSLGGIGTEAFF. CDR3 sequence (DNA): TGTGCCAGCAGCTTAGGAGGGATTGGCACTGAAGCTTTCTTT.

The chain links TRBV6-1 to TRBJ2-3; perhaps TRBD1 as D (5 bases). This CDR3 has 15 residues. Germline V lookup: CDR1 MNHNS, CDR2 SASEGT. V lost 7 bases to trimming and J lost 1 base, with 15 bases between them. The CDR3 DNA reads as TGTGCCAGCACCTGGTTAGGGGTCGGCACAGATACGCAGTATTTT. This encodes CASTWLGVGTDTQYF.

V usage is TRBV6-1 and J usage is TRBJ2-1, with 7 bases matching TRBD2. CDR1 and CDR2 from the germline V gene are MNHNS and SASEGT. CDR3 length equals 11 residues. The CDR3 DNA follows: TGTGGGACCAGGCGGGGAGGGGAGCAGTTCTTC. Residues: CGTRRGGEQFF.

V is TRBV30 and J is TRBJ2-4; the D is unclear. Germline V gene data show CDR1 as GTSNPN and CDR2 as SVGIG (reference sequence). The CDR3 is made up of 12 amino acids. Trimming stripped 5 bases from V and 0 bases from J, with 5 bases between. The CDR3 protein is CAWAEAKNIQYF. CDR3 bases: TGTGCCTGGGCAGAAGCCAAAAACATTCAGTACTTC.

The chain joins TRBV18 to TRBJ1-5, with D possibly matching TRBD1 (5 bases). Germline V gives CDR1 KGHSH, CDR2 LQKENI. The CDR3 is 14 amino acids. The V and J ends lost 5 bases and 3 bases respectively, with 11 bases between them. CDR3 in amino acids: CASSIGGNNQPQHF. The CDR3 DNA sequence: TGTGCCAGCTCAATCGGGGGGAACAATCAGCCCCAGCATTTT.